This is a list of T cell receptor beta chains from one sample in a study of PD-1 blockade in classical Hodgkin lymphoma. Here immunoSEQ multiplex PCR was the method, and the copy in TCRdb shows in-frame clones only, minus some. The table has 15,000 to 20,000 clones, 70% to 90% seen once. The starting material was CD4+ T cells from blood, obtained before the fourth cycle of nivolumab. The receptors shown here come from a human donor with classical Hodgkin lymphoma. CDR3s include the opening cysteine and the closing phenylalanine or tryptophan. D genes are given only for firm matches. Rows may omit the clone size; those that give it use once, few, many or a size class.

>NA|NA|TRBJ2-7|TRBV10-3
CAIIPSASYEQYF
TGTGCCATCATCCCTAGCGCCTCCTACGAGCAGTACTTC
>TRBD2|NA|TRBJ2-2|TRBV11-2
CASSQTSGKATGELFF
TGTGCCAGCAGCCAGACTAGCGGGAAGGCCACCGGGGAGCTGTTTTTT
>TRBD1|NA|TRBJ1-2|TRBV4-1
CASSRAGTGSYGYTF
TGCGCCAGCAGCCGAGCCGGGACAGGGTCATATGGCTACACCTTC
>NA|once|TRBJ1-3|TRBV19
CASRSFNANSGNTIYF
TGTGCCAGTAGGTCGTTCAATGCGAACTCTGGAAACACCATATATTTT
>TRBD1|NA|TRBJ1-3|TRBV5-4
CASSLGRGLGNTIYF
TGTGCCAGCAGCTTGGGCAGGGGGCTTGGAAACACCATATATTTT
>NA|NA|TRBJ2-2|TRBV9
CASSVATRGGELFF
TGTGCCAGCAGCGTAGCTACTAGGGGCGGGGAGCTGTTTTTT
>NA|once|TRBJ1-1|TRBV5-1
CASSLVGRTTEAFF
TGCGCCAGCAGCTTGGTAGGCCGAACCACTGAAGCTTTCTTT
>TRBD2|NA|TRBJ2-5|TRBV5-1
CASSLASGTSGGTQYF
TGCGCCAGCAGCTTGGCTAGCGGGACCTCGGGAGGGACCCAGTACTTC
>TRBD2|NA|TRBJ2-7|TRBV25-1
CASSVSGTYEQYF
TGTGCCAGCAGTGTTAGCGGGACGTACGAGCAGTACTTC
>TRBD1|once|TRBJ2-7|TRBV7-9
CASSLGPTGNYEQYF
TGTGCCAGCAGCTTGGGACCGACAGGGAACTACGAGCAGTACTTC
>NA|NA|TRBJ2-3|TRBV18
CASSEGQGTDTQYF
TGTGCCAGCTCCGAGGGCCAGGGCACAGATACGCAGTATTTT
>TRBD2|NA|TRBJ2-3|TRBV5-5
CASSLAKSSGTAPTQYF
TGTGCCAGCAGCTTGGCCAAGTCTAGCGGGACCGCCCCGACGCAGTATTTT
>NA|few|TRBJ1-2|TRBV28
CASSFGLVYGYTF
TGTGCCAGCAGTTTTGGGTTAGTCTATGGCTACACCTTC
>NA|NA|TRBJ2-3|TRBV6-1
CASRRDFTDTQYF
TGTGCCAGCCGCCGGGACTTTACAGATACGCAGTATTTT
>TRBD2|NA|TRBJ2-2|TRBV9
CASSVAGGTAGELFF
TGTGCCAGCAGCGTAGCGGGAGGTACGGCCGGGGAGCTGTTTTTT
>NA|once|TRBJ1-5|TRBV28
CASSLPGSNQPQHF
TGTGCCAGCAGTCTTCCTGGGAGCAATCAGCCCCAGCATTTT
>NA|NA|TRBJ2-4|TRBV19
CASSIVDGSIQYF
TGTGCCAGTAGTATAGTGGATGGGTCCATTCAGTACTTC
>NA|NA|TRBJ1-4|TRBV18
CASSPPVDEKLFF
TGTGCCAGCTCACCCCCGGTTGATGAAAAACTGTTTTTT
>NA|NA|TRBJ2-7|TRBV20-1
CSASGGEQYF
TGCAGTGCTAGTGGCGGGGAGCAGTACTTC
>NA|NA|TRBJ2-1|TRBV6-1
CASKVDIHRNEQFF
TGTGCCAGCAAAGTTGACATCCACCGGAATGAGCAGTTCTTC
>NA|once|TRBJ2-1|TRBV27
CASSLRGQATYNEQFF
TGTGCCAGCAGTTTGAGGGGCCAGGCCACCTACAATGAGCAGTTCTTC
>NA|once|TRBJ2-2|TRBV6-6
CASRQTANTGELFF
TGTGCCAGCAGGCAGACAGCGAACACCGGGGAGCTGTTTTTT
>TRBD2|NA|TRBJ2-6|TRBV7-8
CASSLAGGVGSGANVLTF
TGTGCCAGCAGCTTAGCTGGGGGGGTCGGCTCTGGGGCCAACGTCCTGACTTTC
>NA|NA|TRBJ2-5|TRBV28
CASSPAETQYF
TGTGCCAGCAGTCCCGCGGAGACCCAGTACTTC
>TRBD1|NA|TRBJ2-1|TRBV5-4
CASSLRRTGSDEQFF
TGTGCCAGCAGCTTACGTCGGACAGGGTCGGATGAGCAGTTCTTC
>NA|NA|TRBJ1-5|TRBV19
CASSIPTRGLDNQPQHF
TGTGCCAGTAGTATACCTACCAGGGGACTCGACAATCAGCCCCAGCATTTT
>NA|NA|TRBJ1-1|TRBV11-2
CASSGGTMDTEAFF
TGTGCCAGCAGCGGGGGAACCATGGACACTGAAGCTTTCTTT
>TRBD2|NA|TRBJ2-5|TRBV29-1
CSVPRRGGAPETQYF
TGCAGCGTCCCGCGGCGGGGGGGAGCTCCGGAGACCCAGTACTTC
>TRBD1|NA|TRBJ1-1|TRBV10-3
CAISEGRQGDTEAFF
TGTGCCATCAGTGAAGGGCGACAGGGGGACACTGAAGCTTTCTTT
>TRBD1|once|TRBJ1-1|TRBV6-1
CASRTGLSEAFF
TGTGCCAGCCGGACAGGTCTATCTGAAGCTTTCTTT